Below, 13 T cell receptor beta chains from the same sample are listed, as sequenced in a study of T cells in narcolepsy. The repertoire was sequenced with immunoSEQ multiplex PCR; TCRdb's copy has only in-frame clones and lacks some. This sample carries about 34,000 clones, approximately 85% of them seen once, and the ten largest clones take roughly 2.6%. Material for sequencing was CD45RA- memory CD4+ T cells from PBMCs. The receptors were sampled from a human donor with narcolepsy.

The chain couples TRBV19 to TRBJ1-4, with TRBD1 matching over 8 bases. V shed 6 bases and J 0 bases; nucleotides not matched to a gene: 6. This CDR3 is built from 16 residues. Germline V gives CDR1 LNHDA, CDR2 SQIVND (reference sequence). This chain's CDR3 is CASSRQGASTNEKLFF. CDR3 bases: TGTGCCAGTAGCCGTCAGGGGGCCTCAACTAATGAAAAACTGTTTTTT.

The CDR3 DNA is TGTGCCAGCAGGAGGGGGACAGGGGATCAGCCCCAGCATTTT. This sequence encodes CASRRGTGDQPQHF. The gene calls are TRBV6-1 and TRBJ1-5, with 10 bases matching TRBD1. Germline V gene sequence: CDR1 MNHNS, CDR2 SASEGT. The CDR3 totals 14 residues. With 6 bases clipped from V and 5 bases from J, the junction kept 4 bases outside the gene matches.

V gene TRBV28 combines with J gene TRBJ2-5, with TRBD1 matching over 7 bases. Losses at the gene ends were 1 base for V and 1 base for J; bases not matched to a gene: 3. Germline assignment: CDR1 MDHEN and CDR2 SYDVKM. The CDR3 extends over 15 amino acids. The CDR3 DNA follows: TGTGCCAGCAGTTTATTGGACAGGACCCAAGAGACCCAGTACTTC. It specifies CASSLLDRTQETQYF.

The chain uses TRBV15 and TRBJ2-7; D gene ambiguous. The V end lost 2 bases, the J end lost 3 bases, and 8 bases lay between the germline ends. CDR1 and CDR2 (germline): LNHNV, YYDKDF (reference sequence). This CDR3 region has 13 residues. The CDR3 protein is CATSRNRHYEQYF. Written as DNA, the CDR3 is TGTGCCACCAGCAGAAACAGACACTACGAGCAGTACTTC. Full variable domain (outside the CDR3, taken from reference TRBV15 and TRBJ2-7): DAMVIQNPRYQVTQFGKPVTLSCSQTLNHNVMYWYQQKSSQAPKLLFHYYDKDFNNEADTPDNFQSRRPNTSFCFLDIRSPGLGDTAMYLCATSRNRHYEQYFGPGTRLTVT.

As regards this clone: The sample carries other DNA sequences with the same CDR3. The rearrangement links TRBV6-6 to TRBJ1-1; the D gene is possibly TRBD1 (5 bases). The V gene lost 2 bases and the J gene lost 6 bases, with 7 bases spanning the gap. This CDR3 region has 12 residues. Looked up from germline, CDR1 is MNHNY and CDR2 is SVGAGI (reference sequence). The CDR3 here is CASSYGGSEAFF. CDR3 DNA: TGTGCCAGCAGTTACGGGGGATCTGAAGCTTTCTTT.

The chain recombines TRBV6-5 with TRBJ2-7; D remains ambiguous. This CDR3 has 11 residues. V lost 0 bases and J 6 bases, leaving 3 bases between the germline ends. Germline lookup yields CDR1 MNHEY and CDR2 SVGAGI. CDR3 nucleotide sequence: TGTGCCAGCAGTTACTCGACCGAGCAGTACTTC. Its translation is CASSYSTEQYF.

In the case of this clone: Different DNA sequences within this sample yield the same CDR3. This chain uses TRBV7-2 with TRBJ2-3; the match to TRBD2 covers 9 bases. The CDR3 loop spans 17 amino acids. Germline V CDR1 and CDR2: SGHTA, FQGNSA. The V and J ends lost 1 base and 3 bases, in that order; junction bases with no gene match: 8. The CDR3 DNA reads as TGTGCCAGCAGCTTAGGGGGGGGCGGGAGGGCAACAGATACGCAGTATTTT. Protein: CASSLGGGGRATDTQYF.

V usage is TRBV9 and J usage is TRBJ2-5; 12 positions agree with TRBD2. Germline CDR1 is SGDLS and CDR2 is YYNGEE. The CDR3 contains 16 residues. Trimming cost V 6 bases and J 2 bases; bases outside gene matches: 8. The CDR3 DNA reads TGTGCCAGCACCACCGGACTAGCGGGGCTACAAGAGACCCAGTACTTC. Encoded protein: CASTTGLAGLQETQYF. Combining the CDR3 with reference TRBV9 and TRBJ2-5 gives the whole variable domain DSGVTQTPKHLITATGQRVTLRCSPRSGDLSVYWYQQSLDQGLQFLIQYYNGEERAKGNILERFSAQQFPDLHSELNLSSLELGDSALYFCASTTGLAGLQETQYFGPGTRLLVL.

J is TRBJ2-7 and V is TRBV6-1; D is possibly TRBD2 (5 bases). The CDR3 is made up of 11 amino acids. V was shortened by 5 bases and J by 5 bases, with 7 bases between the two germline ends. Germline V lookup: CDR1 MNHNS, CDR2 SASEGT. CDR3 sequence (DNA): TGTGCCAGCAGTCGAGCGGACGAGCAGTACTTC. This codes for CASSRADEQYF.

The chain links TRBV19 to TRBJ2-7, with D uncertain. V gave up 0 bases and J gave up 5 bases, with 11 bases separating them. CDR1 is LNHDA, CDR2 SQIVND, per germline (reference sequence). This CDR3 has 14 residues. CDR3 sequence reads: CASSIDKARNEQYF. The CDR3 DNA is TGTGCCAGTAGTATAGATAAGGCCCGCAACGAGCAGTACTTC.

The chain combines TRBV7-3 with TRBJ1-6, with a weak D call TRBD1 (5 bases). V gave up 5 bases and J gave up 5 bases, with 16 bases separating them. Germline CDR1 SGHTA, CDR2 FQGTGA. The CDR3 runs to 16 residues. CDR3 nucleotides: TGTGCCAGCAGCCTCCAGCCCGGGGGGAATAATTCACCCCTCCACTTT. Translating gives CASSLQPGGNNSPLHF.

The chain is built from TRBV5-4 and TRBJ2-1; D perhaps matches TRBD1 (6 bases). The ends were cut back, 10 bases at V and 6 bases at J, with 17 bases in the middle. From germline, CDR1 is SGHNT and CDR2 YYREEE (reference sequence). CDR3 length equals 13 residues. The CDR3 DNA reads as TGTGCCTCCCACTCAACCAGGGGCAATGAGCAGTTCTTC. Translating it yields CASHSTRGNEQFF.

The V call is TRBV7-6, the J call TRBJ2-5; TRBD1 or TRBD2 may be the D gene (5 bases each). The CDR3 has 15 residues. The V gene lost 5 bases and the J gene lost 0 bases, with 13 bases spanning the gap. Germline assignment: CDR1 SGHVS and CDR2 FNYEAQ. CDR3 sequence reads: CASSRQGRHQETQYF. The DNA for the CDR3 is TGTGCCAGCAGCCGCCAGGGACGGCACCAAGAGACCCAGTACTTC.